The clone carrying this TCR beta chain has only a few counts. The data are from a study of T-cell reconstitution after alpha-beta-depleted transplantation in children. The germline V gene has CDR1 SGHRS and CDR2 YFSETQ. Trimming took 1 base from V and 3 from J, leaving 10 bases between them. This CDR3 has 14 amino acids. Unique molecular identifiers featured in how the TCRbeta library was prepared. Via MiXCR, TCRdb re-called the PCR reads, giving one row per CDR3 protein. The sample consists of about 540,000 distinct CDR3 sequences, roughly 27% of them appearing once. Sample: PBMCs, taken before TCRalphabeta/CD19-depleted stem cell transplant. V and J are TRBV5-1 and TRBJ2-5; perhaps TRBD2 as D (5 bases). The sequence was collected from a boy under two years old with Wiskott-Aldrich syndrome, due to receive a stem cell transplant. The CDR3 here is CASSLMRAEETQYF. DNA for the CDR3: TGCGCCAGCAGCTTGATGAGGGCGGAAGAGACCCAGTACTTC.